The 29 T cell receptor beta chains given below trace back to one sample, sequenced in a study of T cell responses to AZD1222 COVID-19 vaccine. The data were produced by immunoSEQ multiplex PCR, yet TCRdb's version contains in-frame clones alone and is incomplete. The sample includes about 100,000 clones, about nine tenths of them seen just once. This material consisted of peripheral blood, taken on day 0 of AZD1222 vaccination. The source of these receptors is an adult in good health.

The CDR3 nucleotides read TGTGCCAGCAGCTTAGAGGGCTACCCAACCACAGATACGCAGTATTTT. This translates into CASSLEGYPTTDTQYF. The chain has TRBV7-2 and TRBJ2-3; D is unresolved. Between the trimmed V and J ends, which lost 1 base and 2 bases, there was a span of 13 bases. Germline V CDR1 and CDR2: SGHTA, FQGNSA. The CDR3 sequence is 16 residues long.

CDR3 residues: CASSSNQGDTQYF. The CDR3 DNA reads as TGTGCCAGCAGCTCGAACCAGGGGGATACGCAGTATTTT. The V call is TRBV7-2, the J call TRBJ2-3; possible D gene TRBD1, 6 bases. Germline assignment: CDR1 SGHTA and CDR2 FQGNSA. The CDR3 extends over 13 amino acids. Trimming removed 4 bases at V and 6 bases at J, with 11 bases between.

In DNA form, the CDR3 reads TGTGCCAGCAGCTTACCCCTGACAGGGCGAATGAACACTGAAGCTTTCTTT. This sequence encodes CASSLPLTGRMNTEAFF. The rearrangement joins TRBV7-9 to TRBJ1-1, with 7 bases matching TRBD1. The trim removed 2 bases at V and 0 bases at J, leaving 9 bases unmatched. The germline V gene has CDR1 SEHNR and CDR2 FQNEAQ (reference sequence). CDR3 length: 17 residues.

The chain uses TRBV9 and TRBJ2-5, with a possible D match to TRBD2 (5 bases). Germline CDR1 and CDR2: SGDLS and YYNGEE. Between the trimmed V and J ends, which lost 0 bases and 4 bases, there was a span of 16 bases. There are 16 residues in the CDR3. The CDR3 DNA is TGTGCCAGCAGCGTAGCTTTGAGGGCCCAATTAGAGACCCAGTACTTC. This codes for CASSVALRAQLETQYF.

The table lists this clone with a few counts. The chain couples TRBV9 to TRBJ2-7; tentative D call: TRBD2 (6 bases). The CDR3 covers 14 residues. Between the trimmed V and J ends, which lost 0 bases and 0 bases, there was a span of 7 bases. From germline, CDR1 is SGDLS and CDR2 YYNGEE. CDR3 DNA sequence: TGTGCCAGCAGCGTAGGGGGGGACTCCTACGAGCAGTACTTC. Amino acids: CASSVGGDSYEQYF.

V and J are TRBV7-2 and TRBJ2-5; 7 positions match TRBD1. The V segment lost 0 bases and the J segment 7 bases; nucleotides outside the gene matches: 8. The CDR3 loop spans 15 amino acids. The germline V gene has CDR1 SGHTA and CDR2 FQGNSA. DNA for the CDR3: TGTGCCAGCAGCTTAGCGGGGGACAGTCCGGGGACCCAGTACTTC. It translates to CASSLAGDSPGTQYF.

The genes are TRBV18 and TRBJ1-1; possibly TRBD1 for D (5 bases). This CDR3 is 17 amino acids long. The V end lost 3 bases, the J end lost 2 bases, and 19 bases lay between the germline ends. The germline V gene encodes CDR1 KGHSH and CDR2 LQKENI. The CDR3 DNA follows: TGTGCCAGCTCACCGCAGAATGGTCGAGGGGTCAACACTGAAGCTTTCTTT. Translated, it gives CASSPQNGRGVNTEAFF.

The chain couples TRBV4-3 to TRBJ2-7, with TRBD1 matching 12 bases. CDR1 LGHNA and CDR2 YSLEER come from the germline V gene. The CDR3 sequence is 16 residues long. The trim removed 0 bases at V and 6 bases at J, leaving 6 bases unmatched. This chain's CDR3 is CASSQDRGTGGPEQYF. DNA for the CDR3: TGCGCCAGCAGCCAAGATCGAGGGACAGGGGGCCCCGAGCAGTACTTC.

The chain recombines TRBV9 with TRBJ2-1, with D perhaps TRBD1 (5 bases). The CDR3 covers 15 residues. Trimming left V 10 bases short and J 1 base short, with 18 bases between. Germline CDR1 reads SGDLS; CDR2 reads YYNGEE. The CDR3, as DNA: TGTGCCTCTTCGGCGGACAACCCTTCCTACAATGAGCAGTTCTTC. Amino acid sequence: CASSADNPSYNEQFF.

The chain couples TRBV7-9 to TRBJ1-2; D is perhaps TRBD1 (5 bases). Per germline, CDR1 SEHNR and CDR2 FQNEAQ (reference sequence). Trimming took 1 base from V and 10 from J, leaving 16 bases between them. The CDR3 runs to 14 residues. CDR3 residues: CASSLDLVGTAYTF. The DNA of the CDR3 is TGTGCCAGCAGCTTAGATCTCGTCGGGACGGCCTACACCTTC.

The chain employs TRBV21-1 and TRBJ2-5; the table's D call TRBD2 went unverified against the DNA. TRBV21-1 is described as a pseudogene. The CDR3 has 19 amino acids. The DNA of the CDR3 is TGTGCCAGCAGCGGGGGGACTGTACCCCCTGGGAGGTACCAAGAGACCCAGTACTTC. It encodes CASSGGTVPPGRYQETQYF.

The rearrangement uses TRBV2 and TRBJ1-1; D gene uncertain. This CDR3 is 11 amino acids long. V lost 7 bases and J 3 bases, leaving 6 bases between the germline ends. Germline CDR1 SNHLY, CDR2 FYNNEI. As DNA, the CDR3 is TGTGCCAGCATCCCTTACACTGAAGCTTTCTTT. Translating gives CASIPYTEAFF.

CDR3 region: CASSRGQTTEAFF. For the CDR3, the DNA is TGTGCCAGCAGCCGCGGACAGACCACTGAAGCTTTCTTT. This chain uses TRBV11-3 with TRBJ1-1; D is possibly TRBD1 (6 bases). With 5 bases removed from V and 4 bases from J, the gap between germline ends came to 11 bases. The germline V gene encodes CDR1 SGHNT and CDR2 YENEEA. The CDR3 spans 13 residues.

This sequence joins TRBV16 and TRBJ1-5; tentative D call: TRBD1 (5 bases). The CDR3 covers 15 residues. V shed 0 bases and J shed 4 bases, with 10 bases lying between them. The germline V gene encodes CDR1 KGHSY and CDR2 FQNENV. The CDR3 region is CASSQSGGGNQPQHF. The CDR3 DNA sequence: TGTGCCAGCAGCCAATCTGGCGGGGGGAATCAGCCCCAGCATTTT.

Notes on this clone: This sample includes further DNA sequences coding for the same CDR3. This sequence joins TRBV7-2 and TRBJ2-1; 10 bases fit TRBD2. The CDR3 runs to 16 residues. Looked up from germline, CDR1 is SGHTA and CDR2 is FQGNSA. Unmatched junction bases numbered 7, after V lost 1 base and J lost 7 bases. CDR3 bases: TGTGCCAGCAGCTTAGGTCGAAGCGGGAGGGTAAATGAGCAGTTCTTC. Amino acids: CASSLGRSGRVNEQFF.

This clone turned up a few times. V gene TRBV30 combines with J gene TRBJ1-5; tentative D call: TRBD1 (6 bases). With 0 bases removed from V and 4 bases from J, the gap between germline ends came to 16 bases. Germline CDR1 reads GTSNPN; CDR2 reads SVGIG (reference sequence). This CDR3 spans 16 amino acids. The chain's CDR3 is CAWSVMGGAENQPQHF. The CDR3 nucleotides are TGTGCCTGGAGTGTAATGGGGGGCGCGGAAAATCAGCCCCAGCATTTT.

The CDR3 DNA is TGTGCCAGCAGCCGGGGGACTAGGACCGGGGAGCTGTTTTTT. It codes for CASSRGTRTGELFF. V and J are TRBV7-2 and TRBJ2-2, with TRBD2 matching 8 bases. The CDR3 contains 14 residues. V lost 5 bases and J lost 5; bases outside the gene matches: 4. CDR1 and CDR2 (germline): SGHTA, FQGNSA.

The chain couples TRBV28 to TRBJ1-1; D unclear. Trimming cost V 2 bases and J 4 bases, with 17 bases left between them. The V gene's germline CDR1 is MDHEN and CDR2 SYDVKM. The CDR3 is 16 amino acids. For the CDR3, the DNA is TGTGCCAGCAGTTTAGAGGCGCCCTCTGAATCCACTGAAGCTTTCTTT. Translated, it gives CASSLEAPSESTEAFF.

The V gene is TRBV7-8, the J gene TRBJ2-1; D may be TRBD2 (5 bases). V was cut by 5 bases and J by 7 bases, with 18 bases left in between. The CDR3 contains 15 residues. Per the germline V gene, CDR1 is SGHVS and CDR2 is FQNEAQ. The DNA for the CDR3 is TGTGCCAGCAGCCCCCGAGATCGCCGGGAAAATGAGCAGTTCTTC. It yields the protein CASSPRDRRENEQFF.

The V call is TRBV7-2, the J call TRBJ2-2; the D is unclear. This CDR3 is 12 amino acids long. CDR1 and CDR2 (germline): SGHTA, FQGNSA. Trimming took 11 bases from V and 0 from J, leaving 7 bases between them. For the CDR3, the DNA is TGTGCCCGGCGGACGAACACCGGGGAGCTGTTTTTT. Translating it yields CARRTNTGELFF.

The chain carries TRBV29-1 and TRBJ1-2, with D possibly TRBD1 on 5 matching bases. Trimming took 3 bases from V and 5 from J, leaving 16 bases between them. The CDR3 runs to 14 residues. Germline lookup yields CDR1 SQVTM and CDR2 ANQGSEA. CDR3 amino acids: CSVDSSGSAYGYTF. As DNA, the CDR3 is TGCAGCGTTGATAGTTCAGGGTCAGCTTATGGCTACACCTTC. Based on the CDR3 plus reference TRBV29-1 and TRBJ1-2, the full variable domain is SAVISQKPSRDICQRGTSLTIQCQVDSQVTMMFWYRQQPGQSLTLIATANQGSEATYESGFVIDKFPISRPNLTFSTLTVSNMSPEDSSIYLCSVDSSGSAYGYTFGSGTRLTVV.

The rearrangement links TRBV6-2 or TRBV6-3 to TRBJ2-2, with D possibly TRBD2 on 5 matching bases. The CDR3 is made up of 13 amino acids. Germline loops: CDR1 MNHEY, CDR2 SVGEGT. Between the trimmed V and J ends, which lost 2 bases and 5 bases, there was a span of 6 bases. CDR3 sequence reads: CASSYKRTGELFF. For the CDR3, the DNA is TGTGCCAGCAGTTACAAGCGGACCGGGGAGCTGTTTTTT.

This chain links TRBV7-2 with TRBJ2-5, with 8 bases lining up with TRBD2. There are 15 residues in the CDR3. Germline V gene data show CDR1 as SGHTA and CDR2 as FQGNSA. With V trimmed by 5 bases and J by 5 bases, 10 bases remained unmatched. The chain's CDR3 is CASSQGVLAGETQYF. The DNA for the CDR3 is TGTGCCAGCAGCCAAGGGGTTCTAGCGGGCGAGACCCAGTACTTC. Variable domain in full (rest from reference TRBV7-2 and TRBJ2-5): GAGVSQSPSNKVTEKGKDVELRCDPISGHTALYWYRQSLGQGLEFLIYFQGNSAPDKSGLPSDRFSAERTGGSVSTLTIQRTQQEDSAVYLCASSQGVLAGETQYFGPGTRLLVL.

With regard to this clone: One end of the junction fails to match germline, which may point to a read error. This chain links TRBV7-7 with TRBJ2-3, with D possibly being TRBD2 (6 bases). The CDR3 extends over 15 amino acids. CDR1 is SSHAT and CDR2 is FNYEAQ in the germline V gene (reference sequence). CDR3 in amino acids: CASSPMGGIPDTQYF. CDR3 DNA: TGTGCTAGCAGCCCGATGGGCGGGATACCAGATACGCAGTATTTT.

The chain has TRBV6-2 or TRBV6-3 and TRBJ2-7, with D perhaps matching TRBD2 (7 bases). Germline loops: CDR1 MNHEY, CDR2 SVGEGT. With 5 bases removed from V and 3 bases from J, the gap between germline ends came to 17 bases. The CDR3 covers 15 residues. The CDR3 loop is CASSNLGRGGYEQYF. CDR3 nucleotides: TGTGCCAGCAGTAACCTTGGGAGGGGGGGCTACGAGCAGTACTTC.

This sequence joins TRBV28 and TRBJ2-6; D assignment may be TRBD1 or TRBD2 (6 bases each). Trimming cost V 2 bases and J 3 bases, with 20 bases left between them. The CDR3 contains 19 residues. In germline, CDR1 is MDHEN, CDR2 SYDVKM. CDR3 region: CASSLGGRPYSIGANVLTF. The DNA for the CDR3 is TGTGCCAGCAGTTTAGGGGGGCGTCCATATTCAATTGGGGCCAACGTCCTGACTTTC.

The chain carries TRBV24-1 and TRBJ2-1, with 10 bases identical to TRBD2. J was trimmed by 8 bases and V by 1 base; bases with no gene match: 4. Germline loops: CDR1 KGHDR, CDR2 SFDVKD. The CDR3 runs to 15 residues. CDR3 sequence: CATSDFGAGGYEQFF. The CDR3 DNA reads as TGTGCCACCAGTGATTTTGGAGCGGGAGGGTATGAGCAGTTCTTC.

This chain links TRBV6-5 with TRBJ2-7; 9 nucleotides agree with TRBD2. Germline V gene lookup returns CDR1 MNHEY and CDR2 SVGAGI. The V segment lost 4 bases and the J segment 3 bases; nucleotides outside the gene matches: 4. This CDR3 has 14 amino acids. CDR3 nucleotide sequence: TGTGCCAGCAGTTGGCTAGCGGGAAACTACGAGCAGTACTTC. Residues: CASSWLAGNYEQYF.

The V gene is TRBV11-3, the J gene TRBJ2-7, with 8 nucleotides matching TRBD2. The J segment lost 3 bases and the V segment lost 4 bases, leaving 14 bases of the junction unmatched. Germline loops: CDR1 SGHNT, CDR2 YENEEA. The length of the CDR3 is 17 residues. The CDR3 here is CASSYFPPGLVGYEQYF. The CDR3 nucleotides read TGTGCCAGCAGCTACTTCCCTCCGGGACTAGTCGGCTACGAGCAGTACTTC.